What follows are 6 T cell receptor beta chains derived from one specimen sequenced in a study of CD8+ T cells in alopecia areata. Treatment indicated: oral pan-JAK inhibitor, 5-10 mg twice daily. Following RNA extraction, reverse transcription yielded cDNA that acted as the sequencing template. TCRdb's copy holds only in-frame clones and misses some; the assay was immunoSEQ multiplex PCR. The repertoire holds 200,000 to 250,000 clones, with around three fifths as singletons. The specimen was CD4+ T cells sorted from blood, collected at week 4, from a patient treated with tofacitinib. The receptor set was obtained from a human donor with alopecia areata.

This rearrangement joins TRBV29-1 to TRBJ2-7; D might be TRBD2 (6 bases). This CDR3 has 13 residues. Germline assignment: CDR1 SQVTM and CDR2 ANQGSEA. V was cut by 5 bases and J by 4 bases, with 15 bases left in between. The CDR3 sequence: CSVTEGSRYEQYF. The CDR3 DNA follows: TGCAGCGTTACGGAGGGCAGTAGATACGAGCAGTACTTC.

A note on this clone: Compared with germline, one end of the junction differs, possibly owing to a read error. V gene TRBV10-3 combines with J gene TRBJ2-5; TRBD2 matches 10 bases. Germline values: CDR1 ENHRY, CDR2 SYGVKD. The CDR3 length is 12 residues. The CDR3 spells CAVRTSGETQYF. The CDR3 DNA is TGTGCCGTCAGGACTAGCGGAGAGACCCAGTACTTC.

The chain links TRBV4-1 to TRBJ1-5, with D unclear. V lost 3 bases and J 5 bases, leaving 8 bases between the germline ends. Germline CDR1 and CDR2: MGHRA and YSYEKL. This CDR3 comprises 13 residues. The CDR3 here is CASSQASHQPQHF. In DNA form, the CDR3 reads TGCGCCAGCAGCCAGGCGTCCCATCAGCCCCAGCATTTT.

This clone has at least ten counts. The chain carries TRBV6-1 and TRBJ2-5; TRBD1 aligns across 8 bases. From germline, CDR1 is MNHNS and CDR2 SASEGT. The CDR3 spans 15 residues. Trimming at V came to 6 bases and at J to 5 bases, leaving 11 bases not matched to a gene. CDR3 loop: CASSARTGYEETQYF. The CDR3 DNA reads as TGTGCCAGCAGCGCCCGGACAGGGTATGAGGAGACCCAGTACTTC.

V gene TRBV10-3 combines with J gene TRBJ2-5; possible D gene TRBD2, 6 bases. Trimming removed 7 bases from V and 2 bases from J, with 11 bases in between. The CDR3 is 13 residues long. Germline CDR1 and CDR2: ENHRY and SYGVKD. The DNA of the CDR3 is TGTGCCATCATGCGGGACTTACAAGAGACCCAGTACTTC. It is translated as CAIMRDLQETQYF.

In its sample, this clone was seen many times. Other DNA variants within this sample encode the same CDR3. CDR3 nucleotides: TGCGCCAGCAGCTTGGCCCGGTCCTACGAGCAGTACTTC. Translating it yields CASSLARSYEQYF. The V and J genes are TRBV5-1 and TRBJ2-7; D gene ambiguous. CDR1 and CDR2 (germline): SGHRS, YFSETQ. V lost 0 bases to trimming and J lost 1 base, with 5 bases between them. The CDR3 sequence is 13 residues long.